These 21 T cell receptor beta chains were all obtained from the same sample, sequenced in a study of shared clonotypes between healthy human individuals. The data were produced by immunoSEQ multiplex PCR, yet TCRdb's version contains in-frame clones alone and is incomplete. The table shows hundreds of thousands of clones, with 95% to 97% occurring only once. Input material: naive CD4+ T cells sorted from blood. The sample's subset: CD45RA+ positively selected. The receptors shown here come from a woman aged 30 to 39 in good health.

This sequence joins TRBV28 and TRBJ2-5, with TRBD2 as a possible D gene (5 bases). The CDR3 sequence is 14 residues long. In germline, CDR1 is MDHEN, CDR2 SYDVKM. V lost 7 bases and J 3 bases, leaving 15 bases between the germline ends. The chain's CDR3 is CASTQVGAKETQYF. The CDR3, as DNA: TGTGCCAGCACTCAAGTGGGAGCAAAAGAGACCCAGTACTTC.

The DNA of the CDR3 is TGTGCCAGCCTAAGAGGAGTCGTCCAAGAGACCCAGTACTTC. Its translation: CASLRGVVQETQYF. The V gene is TRBV6-1, the J gene TRBJ2-5; D uncertain. Germline lookup yields CDR1 MNHNS and CDR2 SASEGT. The CDR3 is made up of 14 amino acids. V was trimmed by 8 bases and J by 1 base, leaving 14 bases between them.

This clone was detected only once. The V and J genes are TRBV5-4 and TRBJ2-7; 9 nucleotides line up with TRBD2. Trimming removed 0 bases from V and 3 bases from J; junction bases left unmatched: 1. CDR3 length equals 14 residues. The germline CDR1 and CDR2 sequences are SGHNT and YYREEE (reference sequence). In DNA, the CDR3 is TGTGCCAGCAGCTTGGGCGGGGGGGACTACGAGCAGTACTTC. Its translation is CASSLGGGDYEQYF.

The chain has TRBV28 and TRBJ2-7; D is unresolved. Trimming cost V 6 bases and J 0 bases, with 15 bases left between them. This CDR3 region has 15 residues. CDR1 and CDR2 from the germline V gene are MDHEN and SYDVKM. In DNA, the CDR3 is TGTGCCAGCAGCCCGGGCCGGATCAGCTCCTACGAGCAGTACTTC. Its translation is CASSPGRISSYEQYF. The full variable domain, with the rest looked up from reference TRBV28 and TRBJ2-7, is DVKVTQSSRYLVKRTGEKVFLECVQDMDHENMFWYRQDPGLGLRLIYFSYDVKMKEKGDIPEGYSVSREKKERFSLILESASTNQTSMYLCASSPGRISSYEQYFGPGTRLTVT.

V usage is TRBV4-2 and J usage is TRBJ1-3; 9 nucleotides agree with TRBD1. V shed 1 base and J 8 bases; nucleotides not matched to a gene: 9. In germline, CDR1 is LGHNA, CDR2 YNFKEQ. The CDR3 runs 16 residues. The CDR3 DNA sequence: TGTGCCAGCAGCCAAGTCAAGGGACAGGGAGGCTACACCATATATTTT. This encodes CASSQVKGQGGYTIYF.

This chain connects TRBV13 to TRBJ2-7; D is ambiguous. Germline lookup yields CDR1 PRHDT and CDR2 FYEKMQ (reference sequence). The CDR3 spans 17 residues. V was trimmed by 3 bases and J by 4 bases, leaving 22 bases between them. CDR3 protein: CASSFSVRSGHSYEQYF. The CDR3 bases are TGTGCCAGCAGCTTTAGTGTCCGGTCAGGTCACTCATACGAGCAGTACTTC.

The chain uses TRBV6-1 and TRBJ2-7, with TRBD1 as a possible D gene (6 bases). V shed 8 bases and J shed 2 bases, with 10 bases lying between them. Germline V CDR1 and CDR2: MNHNS, SASEGT. The CDR3 runs 12 residues. CDR3 residues: CASRDTAYEQYF. The CDR3 DNA reads TGTGCCAGCCGGGACACCGCCTACGAGCAGTACTTC.

This chain joins TRBV11-1 and TRBJ1-2; no definite D call. Trimming cost V 5 bases and J 6 bases, with 16 bases left between them. The germline V gene encodes CDR1 SGHAT and CDR2 FQDESV (reference sequence). The CDR3 totals 14 residues. The chain's CDR3 is CASSPRDGRNGYTF. Here the CDR3 DNA reads TGTGCCAGCAGCCCCCGCGACGGACGGAATGGCTACACCTTC.

This chain joins TRBV5-1 and TRBJ2-5, with 13 bases lining up with TRBD2. After removal of 4 bases from V and 4 bases from J, the junction contained 7 bases not matched to a gene. The CDR3 length is 16 residues. Germline V gene sequence: CDR1 SGHRS, CDR2 YFSETQ. The CDR3 spells CASSTQTSGRPETQYF. As DNA, the CDR3 is TGCGCCAGCAGCACCCAGACTAGCGGGAGGCCAGAGACCCAGTACTTC.

This chain joins TRBV28 and TRBJ1-1; TRBD1 might be the D (5 bases). The CDR3 has 14 residues. The germline V and J ends were trimmed by 6 bases and 4 bases, with 15 bases remaining between them. Germline CDR1 is MDHEN and CDR2 is SYDVKM. The CDR3 sequence: CASSVRELSTEAFF. The CDR3 DNA sequence: TGTGCCAGCAGCGTCAGGGAGTTGAGCACTGAAGCTTTCTTT. The whole variable domain, filled in from reference TRBV28 and TRBJ1-1, reads DVKVTQSSRYLVKRTGEKVFLECVQDMDHENMFWYRQDPGLGLRLIYFSYDVKMKEKGDIPEGYSVSREKKERFSLILESASTNQTSMYLCASSVRELSTEAFFGQGTRLTVV.

This chain joins TRBV9 and TRBJ1-1; a weak D match, TRBD1 (5 bases). The CDR3 runs to 14 residues. V lost 3 bases to trimming and J lost 4 bases, with 13 bases between them. In germline, CDR1 is SGDLS, CDR2 YYNGEE. This chain's CDR3 is CASSGPGGGTEAFF. DNA of the CDR3: TGTGCCAGCAGCGGCCCTGGGGGGGGCACTGAAGCTTTCTTT.

The chain is built from TRBV28 and TRBJ2-2; TRBD1 matches 9 bases. J lost 1 base, V lost 3 bases, and 9 bases had no gene match. Germline loops: CDR1 MDHEN, CDR2 SYDVKM. CDR3 length: 18 residues. CDR3 residues: CASSFLGTGNLNTGELFF. CDR3 bases: TGTGCCAGCAGTTTCCTAGGGACAGGGAATTTGAACACCGGGGAGCTGTTTTTT.

The V call is TRBV6-6, the J call TRBJ2-7, with a possible D match to TRBD2 (6 bases). V was cut by 3 bases and J by 2 bases, with 11 bases left in between. This CDR3 spans 14 amino acids. Looked up from germline, CDR1 is MNHNY and CDR2 is SVGAGI (reference sequence). CDR3: CASSYVADAYEQYF. In DNA, the CDR3 is TGTGCCAGCAGTTATGTAGCGGATGCCTACGAGCAGTACTTC.

This chain connects TRBV7-2 to TRBJ2-1; 9 bases are shared with TRBD2. Per germline, CDR1 SGHTA and CDR2 FQGNSA. The CDR3 length is 17 residues. The trim removed 2 bases at V and 2 bases at J, leaving 7 bases unmatched. CDR3 nucleotide sequence: TGTGCCAGCAGCTTAATTTCCCTAGCGGGACCCTACAATGAGCAGTTCTTC. This sequence encodes CASSLISLAGPYNEQFF. Filled out from reference TRBV7-2 and TRBJ2-1, the complete variable domain reads GAGVSQSPSNKVTEKGKDVELRCDPISGHTALYWYRQSLGQGLEFLIYFQGNSAPDKSGLPSDRFSAERTGGSVSTLTIQRTQQEDSAVYLCASSLISLAGPYNEQFFGPGTRLTVL.

The sample holds one count of this clone. The gene calls are TRBV5-1 and TRBJ2-7, with D unresolved. The length of the CDR3 is 16 residues. Germline values: CDR1 SGHRS, CDR2 YFSETQ. V lost 1 base, J lost 1 base, and 15 bases lay in between. The CDR3 reads CASSLNSGPGSYEQYF. CDR3 nucleotide sequence: TGCGCCAGCAGCTTGAACTCTGGTCCCGGTTCCTACGAGCAGTACTTC. The whole variable domain, filled in from reference TRBV5-1 and TRBJ2-7, reads KAGVTQTPRYLIKTRGQQVTLSCSPISGHRSVSWYQQTPGQGLQFLFEYFSETQRNKGNFPGRFSGRQFSNSRSEMNVSTLELGDSALYLCASSLNSGPGSYEQYFGPGTRLTVT.

This chain uses TRBV29-1 with TRBJ2-7; 7 bases line up with TRBD1. CDR1 and CDR2 from the germline V gene are SQVTM and ANQGSEA. The CDR3 consists of 12 residues. CDR3 amino acids: CSGGRGSDEQYF. CDR3 nucleotide sequence: TGCAGTGGGGGCAGGGGGAGCGACGAGCAGTACTTC.

The V gene is TRBV28, the J gene TRBJ2-1, with TRBD1 matching 9 bases. V shed 5 bases and J 12 bases; nucleotides not matched to a gene: 14. Germline V gene lookup returns CDR1 MDHEN and CDR2 SYDVKM. The CDR3 has 15 residues. The CDR3 reads CASSPGQGHAYGQFF. The CDR3 DNA reads as TGTGCCAGCAGTCCAGGACAGGGGCACGCCTACGGGCAGTTCTTC.

This sequence joins TRBV18 and TRBJ1-5; 7 positions match TRBD1. CDR3 length: 14 amino acids. Germline CDR1 KGHSH, CDR2 LQKENI. V lost 3 bases and J lost 5; bases outside the gene matches: 4. CDR3 loop: CASSPETGDQPQHF. CDR3 DNA sequence: TGTGCCAGCTCACCGGAAACAGGGGATCAGCCCCAGCATTTT.

This clone occurred once. The rearrangement uses TRBV5-4 and TRBJ2-2; 9 positions match TRBD1. V gave up 1 base and J gave up 4 bases; unmatched junction bases: 11. Germline CDR1 reads SGHNT; CDR2 reads YYREEE (reference sequence). The CDR3 sequence is 18 residues long. The CDR3 protein is CASSLRAGQGRLTGELFF. The CDR3 coding sequence is TGTGCCAGCAGCTTGAGGGCCGGACAGGGGCGACTCACCGGGGAGCTGTTTTTT.

This chain links TRBV10-3 with TRBJ2-1; TRBD2 aligns across 9 bases. The CDR3 contains 14 residues. Germline CDR1 ENHRY, CDR2 SYGVKD. Trimming removed 8 bases from V and 2 bases from J; junction bases left unmatched: 4. The CDR3 region has the DNA TGTGCCATCTCTGCGGGAGGGCCCTACAATGAGCAGTTCTTC. Translating it yields CAISAGGPYNEQFF.

The rearrangement joins TRBV2 to TRBJ2-2; 10 nucleotides agree with TRBD2. CDR3 length equals 15 residues. V was clipped by 6 bases and J by 7 bases; unmatched bases: 8. Germline lookup yields CDR1 SNHLY and CDR2 FYNNEI. CDR3 amino acids: CASRRTGTSVGELFF. The DNA for the CDR3 is TGTGCCAGCAGACGGACAGGGACTAGCGTCGGGGAGCTGTTTTTT. The variable domain in full, completed from reference TRBV2 and TRBJ2-2, reads EPEVTQTPSHQVTQMGQEVILRCVPISNHLYFYWYRQILGQKVEFLVSFYNNEISEKSEIFDDQFSVERPDGSNFTLKIRSTKLEDSAMYFCASRRTGTSVGELFFGEGSRLTVL.